This T cell receptor (beta chain) stems from a study of shared clonotypes between healthy human individuals. General study findings and limits: Sampling was confined to blood; repertoires within tissues likely differ.

Details on this clone: Its antigen remains unidentified.

Donors had no recently reported acute infections or vaccinations and were HIV-negative. The study drew all its donors from Caucasian adults living in Nashville, Tennessee. Bulk PBMC genomic DNA spanned ten immunoSEQ deep plates. Assay: immunoSEQ multiplex PCR; the TCRdb copy retains only in-frame clones and omits some. This table has about 480,000 clones, approximately 79% appearing once. The ends were cut back, 2 bases at V and 0 bases at J, with 4 bases in the middle. The germline V gene encodes CDR1 MGHRA and CDR2 YSYEKL. CDR3 length equals 14 residues. The V gene is TRBV4-1, the J gene TRBJ1-4; D not resolved. Sequenced sample: PBMCs. The sequence was obtained from a woman aged 40 to 55 in good health. Some clones in this sample may be carry-over from other donors' samples. CDR3 in amino acids: CASSQLATNEKLFF. The DNA of the CDR3 is TGCGCCAGCAGCCAACTTGCAACTAATGAAAAACTGTTTTTT.